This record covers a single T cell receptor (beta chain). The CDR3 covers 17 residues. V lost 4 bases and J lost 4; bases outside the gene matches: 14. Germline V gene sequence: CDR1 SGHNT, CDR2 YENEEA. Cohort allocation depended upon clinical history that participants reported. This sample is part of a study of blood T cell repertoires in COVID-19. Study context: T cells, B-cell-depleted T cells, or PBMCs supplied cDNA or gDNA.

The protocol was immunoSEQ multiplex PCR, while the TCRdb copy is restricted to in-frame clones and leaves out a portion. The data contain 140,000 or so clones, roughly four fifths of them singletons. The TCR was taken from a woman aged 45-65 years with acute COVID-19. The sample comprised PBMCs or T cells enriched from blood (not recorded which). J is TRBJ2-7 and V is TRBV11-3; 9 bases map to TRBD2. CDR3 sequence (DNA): TGTGCCAGCAGCTACCGCGGGACTAGCCCTTTTTTGTACGAGCAGTACTTC. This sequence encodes CASSYRGTSPFLYEQYF.